This TCR beta chain was recorded in a study of shared T cell receptors in the human thymus. J gave up 8 bases and V 3 bases, and 5 bases lay outside the gene matches. This CDR3 is built from 15 residues. CDR1 and CDR2 (germline): SGHVT, SQSDAQ. The assay was immunoSEQ multiplex PCR, and TCRdb's table has in-frame clones only and misses some. The sample lists hundreds of thousands of clones, around 78% occurring once. The sample also formed part of further work on human thymus T cells. From that report: Resections obtained during corrective heart surgery supplied the thymus tissue. Repertoires from thymus and blood appeared to show biased V and J gene usage. Related research found strongly overlapping thymic repertoires in unrelated individuals.

Input material: thymocytes. The source is a boy less than two years old with a congenital heart defect. V is TRBV7-4 and J is TRBJ2-1; 12 nucleotides match TRBD2. CDR3 nucleotide sequence: TGTGCCAGCAGCTTGCTGACTAGCGGGAGAGATGAGCAGTTCTTC. It is translated as CASSLLTSGRDEQFF. Full variable domain (remainder filled in from reference TRBV7-4 and TRBJ2-1): GAGVSQSPRYKVAKRGRDVALRCDSISGHVTLYWYRQTLGQGSEVLTYSQSDAQRDKSGRPSGRFSAERPERSVSTLKIQRTEQGDSAVYLCASSLLTSGRDEQFFGPGTRLTVL.